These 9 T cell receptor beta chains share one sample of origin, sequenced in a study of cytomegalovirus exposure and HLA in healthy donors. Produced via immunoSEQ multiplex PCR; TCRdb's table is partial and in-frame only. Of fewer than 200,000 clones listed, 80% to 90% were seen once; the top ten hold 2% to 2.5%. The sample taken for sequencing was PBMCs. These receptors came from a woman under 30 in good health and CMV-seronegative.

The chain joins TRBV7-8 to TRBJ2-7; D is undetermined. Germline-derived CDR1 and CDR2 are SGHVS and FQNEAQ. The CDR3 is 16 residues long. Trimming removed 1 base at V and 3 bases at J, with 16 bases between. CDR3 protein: CASSLESSGRHYEQYF. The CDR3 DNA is TGTGCCAGCAGCTTAGAATCTTCCGGCAGACACTACGAGCAGTACTTC.

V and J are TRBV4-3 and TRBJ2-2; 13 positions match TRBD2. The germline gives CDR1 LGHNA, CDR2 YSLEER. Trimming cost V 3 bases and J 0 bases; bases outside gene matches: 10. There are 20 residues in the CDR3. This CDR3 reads CASSQLAPGLAGTNTGELFF. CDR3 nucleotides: TGCGCCAGCAGCCAGCTTGCCCCGGGACTAGCGGGGACGAACACCGGGGAGCTGTTTTTT.

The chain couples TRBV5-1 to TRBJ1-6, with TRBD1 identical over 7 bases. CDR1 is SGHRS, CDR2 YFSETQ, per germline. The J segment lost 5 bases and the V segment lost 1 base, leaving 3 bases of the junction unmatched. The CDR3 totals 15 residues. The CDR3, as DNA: TGCGCCAGCAGCTTGTATGGGACAGATAATTCACCCCTCCACTTT. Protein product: CASSLYGTDNSPLHF.

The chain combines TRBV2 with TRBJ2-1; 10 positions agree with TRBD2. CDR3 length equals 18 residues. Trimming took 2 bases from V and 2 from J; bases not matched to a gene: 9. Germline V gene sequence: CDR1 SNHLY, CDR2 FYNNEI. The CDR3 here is CASSELMTSGYTYNEQFF. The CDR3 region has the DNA TGTGCCAGCAGTGAATTGATGACTAGCGGGTATACCTACAATGAGCAGTTCTTC.

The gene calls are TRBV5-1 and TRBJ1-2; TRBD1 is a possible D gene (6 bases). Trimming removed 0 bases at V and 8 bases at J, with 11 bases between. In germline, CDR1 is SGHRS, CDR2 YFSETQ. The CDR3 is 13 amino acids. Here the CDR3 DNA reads TGCGCCAGCAGCTTGGAGGACAGCGGCGGCTACACCTTC. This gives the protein CASSLEDSGGYTF.

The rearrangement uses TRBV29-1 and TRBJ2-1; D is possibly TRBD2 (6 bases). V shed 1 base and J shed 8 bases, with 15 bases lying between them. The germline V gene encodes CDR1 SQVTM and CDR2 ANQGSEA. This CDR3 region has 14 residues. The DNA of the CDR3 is TGCAGCGTTGAAGGGAGACTAGTATTTCATGAGCAGTTCTTC. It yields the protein CSVEGRLVFHEQFF.

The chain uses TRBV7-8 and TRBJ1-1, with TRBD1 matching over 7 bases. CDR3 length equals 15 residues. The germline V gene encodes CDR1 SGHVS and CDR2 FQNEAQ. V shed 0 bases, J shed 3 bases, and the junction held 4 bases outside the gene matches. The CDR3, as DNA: TGTGCCAGCAGCTTAGCAGGGGGCAGGCACACTGAAGCTTTCTTT. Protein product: CASSLAGGRHTEAFF.

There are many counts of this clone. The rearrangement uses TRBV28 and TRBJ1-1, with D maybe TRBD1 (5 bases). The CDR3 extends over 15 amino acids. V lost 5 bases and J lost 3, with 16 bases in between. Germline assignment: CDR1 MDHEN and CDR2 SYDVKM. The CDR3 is CASSIPTARHTEAFF. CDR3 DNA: TGTGCCAGCAGTATACCGACAGCGAGGCACACTGAAGCTTTCTTT.

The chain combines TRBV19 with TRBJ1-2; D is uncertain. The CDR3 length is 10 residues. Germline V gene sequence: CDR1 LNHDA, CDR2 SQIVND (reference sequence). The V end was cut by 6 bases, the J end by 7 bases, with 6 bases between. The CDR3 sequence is CASRSGGYTF. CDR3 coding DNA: TGTGCCAGTAGAAGCGGTGGCTACACCTTC.